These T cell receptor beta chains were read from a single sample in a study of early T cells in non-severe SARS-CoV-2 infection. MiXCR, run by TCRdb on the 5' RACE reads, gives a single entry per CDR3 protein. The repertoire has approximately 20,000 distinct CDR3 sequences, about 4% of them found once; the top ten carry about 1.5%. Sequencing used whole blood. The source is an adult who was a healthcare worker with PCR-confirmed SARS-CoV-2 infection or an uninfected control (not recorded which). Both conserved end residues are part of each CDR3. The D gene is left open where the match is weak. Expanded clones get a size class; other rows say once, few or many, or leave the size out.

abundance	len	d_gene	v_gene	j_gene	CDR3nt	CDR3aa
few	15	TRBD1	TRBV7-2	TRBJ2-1	TGTGCCAGCAGCCCCCCGGGACAGGGTAGGCGTGAGCAGTTCTTC	CASSPPGQGRREQFF
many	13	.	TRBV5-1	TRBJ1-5	TGCGCCAGCAGCCCGTTATATGATCAGCCCCAGCATTTT	CASSPLYDQPQHF
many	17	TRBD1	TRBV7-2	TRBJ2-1	TGTGCCAGCAGCCTGGGACAGGGGACGGGTTCCTACAATGAGCAGTTCTTC	CASSLGQGTGSYNEQFF
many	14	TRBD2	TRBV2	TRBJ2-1	TGTGCCAGTTCCGGGACTAGCGTTTATGGTGAGCAGTTCTTC	CASSGTSVYGEQFF
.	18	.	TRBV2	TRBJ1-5	TGTGCCAGCAGTGAATATCTGGGTTTTGGCTTACGCAATCAGCCCCAGCATTTT	CASSEYLGFGLRNQPQHF
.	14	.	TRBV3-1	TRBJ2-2	TGTGCCAGCAGCCAGGTCAGCGGCACCGGGGAGCTGTTTTTT	CASSQVSGTGELFF
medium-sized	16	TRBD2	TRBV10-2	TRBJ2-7	TGCGCCAGCAGAACTCCAAGCGGGGGGAGCTCCTACGAGCAGTACTTC	CASRTPSGGSSYEQYF
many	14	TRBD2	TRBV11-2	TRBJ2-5	TGTGCCAGCAGCTCGCGGACTAGCAAGGAGACCCAGTACTTC	CASSSRTSKETQYF
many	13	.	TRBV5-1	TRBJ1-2	TGCGCCAGCAGCTTGAAAACAGGAGATGGCTACACCTTC	CASSLKTGDGYTF
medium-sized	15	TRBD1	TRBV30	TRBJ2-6	TGTGCCTGGGGACAGGCGCCCGGTGGGGCCAACGTCCTGACTTTC	CAWGQAPGGANVLTF
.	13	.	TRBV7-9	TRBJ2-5	TGTGCCAGCAGCTATCCGGACCAGCGGACCCAGTACTTC	CASSYPDQRTQYF
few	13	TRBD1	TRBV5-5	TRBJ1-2	TGTGCCAGCAGCTTGGCCGGGCAGGGGGCCTACACCTTC	CASSLAGQGAYTF
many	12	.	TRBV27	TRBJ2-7	TGTGCCAGCAGTTTGCGTGGCGGGCCGTGTTACTTC	CASSLRGGPCYF
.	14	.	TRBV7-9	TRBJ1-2	TGTGCCAGCAGCCAGACGGGGGCGGGGTATGGCTACACCTTC	CASSQTGAGYGYTF
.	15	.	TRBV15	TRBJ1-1	TGTGCCACCAGCCTCAGAGAACCGATGAACACTGAAGCTTTCTTT	CATSLREPMNTEAFF
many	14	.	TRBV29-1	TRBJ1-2	TGCAGCGTTGAAGACGGGGGCGCAAGAACTGGCTACACCTTC	CSVEDGGARTGYTF
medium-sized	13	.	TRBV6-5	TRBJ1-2	TGTGCCAGCAGTTACTCGAGTCAGGGCTCCTACACCTTC	CASSYSSQGSYTF
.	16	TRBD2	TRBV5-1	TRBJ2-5	TGCGCCAGCAGCACGGGACTAGCCGCTATTCAAGAGACCCAGTACTTC	CASSTGLAAIQETQYF